The 3 T cell receptor beta chains reported below all come from one sample, sequenced in a study of a mutant IDH1 vaccine in newly diagnosed glioma. Only in-frame clones appear in the TCRdb table, and some are missing; sequencing was by immunoSEQ multiplex PCR. There are tens of thousands of clones in the sample; roughly three quarters occur only once, and 6% to 8% lies in the top ten. Time point of the sample: week 5, during vaccination. Every vaccination contained 300 ug of the mutant IDH1 20-mer peptide and was paired with topical imiquimod. The antigens of these receptors remain unknown. Source: PBMCs, taken from a glioma patient whose treatment included an IDH1 peptide vaccine. All receptors come from a man between 40 and 49 years old with glioma. Some clones in this sample may be carry-over from other donors' samples.

The chain links TRBV6-4 to TRBJ1-1, with unresolved D. The CDR3 loop spans 14 amino acids. From germline, CDR1 is MRHNA and CDR2 SNTAGT. Trimming took off 2 bases at V and 4 bases at J, with 11 bases between the two ends. The DNA of the CDR3 is TGTGCCAGCAGTGACACGTCGTGGGGCACTGAAGCTTTCTTT. Its translation is CASSDTSWGTEAFF.

This clone was picked up a small number of times. This chain links TRBV6-1 with TRBJ1-5; 7 bases are shared with TRBD1. The V and J ends lost 4 bases and 4 bases, in that order; junction bases with no gene match: 4. Looked up from germline, CDR1 is MNHNS and CDR2 is SASEGT. The CDR3 loop spans 14 amino acids. This CDR3 is CASSVSQGNQPQHF. For the CDR3, the DNA is TGTGCCAGCAGTGTTTCACAGGGGAATCAGCCCCAGCATTTT.

The CDR3 is CASSGYDSWGNQPQHF. The DNA for the CDR3 is TGTGCCAGCAGTGGATACGACTCCTGGGGCAATCAGCCCCAGCATTTT. This chain connects TRBV6-1 to TRBJ1-5; D gene uncertain. V was pared by 4 bases and J by 2 bases, with 15 bases between. Germline V CDR1 and CDR2: MNHNS, SASEGT. This CDR3 is built from 16 residues.